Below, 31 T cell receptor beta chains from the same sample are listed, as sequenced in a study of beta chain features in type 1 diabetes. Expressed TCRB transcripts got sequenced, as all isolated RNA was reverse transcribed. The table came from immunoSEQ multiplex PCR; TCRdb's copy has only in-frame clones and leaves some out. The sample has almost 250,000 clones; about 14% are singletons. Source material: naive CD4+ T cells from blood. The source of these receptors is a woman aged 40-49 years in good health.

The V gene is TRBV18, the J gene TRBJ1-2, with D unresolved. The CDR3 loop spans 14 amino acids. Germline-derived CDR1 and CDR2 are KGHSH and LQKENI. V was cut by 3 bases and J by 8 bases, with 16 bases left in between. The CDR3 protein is CASSPPAGFEGYTF. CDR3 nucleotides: TGTGCCAGCTCACCGCCTGCGGGGTTCGAGGGCTACACCTTC.

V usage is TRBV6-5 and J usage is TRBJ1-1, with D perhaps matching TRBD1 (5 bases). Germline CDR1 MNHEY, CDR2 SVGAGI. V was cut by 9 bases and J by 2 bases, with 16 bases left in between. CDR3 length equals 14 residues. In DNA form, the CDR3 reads TGTGCCAGATGGCCGACAGAGCCTAACACTGAAGCTTTCTTT. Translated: CARWPTEPNTEAFF.

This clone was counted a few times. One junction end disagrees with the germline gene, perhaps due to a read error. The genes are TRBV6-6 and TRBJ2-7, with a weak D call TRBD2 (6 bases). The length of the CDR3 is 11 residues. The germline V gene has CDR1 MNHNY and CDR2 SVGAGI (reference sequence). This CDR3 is CAISDGGEQYF. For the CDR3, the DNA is TGTGCCATCAGTGACGGGGGCGAGCAGTACTTC.

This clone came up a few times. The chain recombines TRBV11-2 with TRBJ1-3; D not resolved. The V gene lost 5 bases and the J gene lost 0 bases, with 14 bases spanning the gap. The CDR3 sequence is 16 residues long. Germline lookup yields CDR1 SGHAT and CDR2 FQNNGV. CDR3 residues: CASSPSWWSSGNTIYF. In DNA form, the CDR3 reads TGTGCCAGCAGCCCAAGTTGGTGGAGCTCTGGAAACACCATATATTTT. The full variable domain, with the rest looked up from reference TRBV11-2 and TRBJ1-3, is EAGVAQSPRYKIIEKRQSVAFWCNPISGHATLYWYQQILGQGPKLLIQFQNNGVVDDSQLPKDRFSAERLKGVDSTLKIQPAKLEDSAVYLCASSPSWWSSGNTIYFGEGSWLTVV.

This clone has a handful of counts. The CDR3 spells CASPKQENTEAFF. The CDR3 DNA is TGTGCCAGCCCAAAACAGGAGAACACTGAAGCTTTCTTT. The chain is built from TRBV2 and TRBJ1-1, with TRBD1 as a possible D gene (5 bases). V was pared by 8 bases and J by 1 base, with 11 bases between. This CDR3 has 13 amino acids. Germline assignment: CDR1 SNHLY and CDR2 FYNNEI.

The CDR3 DNA is TGTGCCAGCAGTGAATCGGGAGTTGGCAATCAGCCCCAGCATTTT. Translation gives CASSESGVGNQPQHF. The chain links TRBV2 to TRBJ1-5; D ambiguous. Germline-derived CDR1 and CDR2 are SNHLY and FYNNEI. The ends were cut back, 2 bases at V and 2 bases at J, with 10 bases in the middle. The CDR3 sequence is 15 residues long. Together with reference TRBV2 and TRBJ1-5, the CDR3 gives the full variable domain: EPEVTQTPSHQVTQMGQEVILRCVPISNHLYFYWYRQILGQKVEFLVSFYNNEISEKSEIFDDQFSVERPDGSNFTLKIRSTKLEDSAMYFCASSESGVGNQPQHFGDGTRLSIL.

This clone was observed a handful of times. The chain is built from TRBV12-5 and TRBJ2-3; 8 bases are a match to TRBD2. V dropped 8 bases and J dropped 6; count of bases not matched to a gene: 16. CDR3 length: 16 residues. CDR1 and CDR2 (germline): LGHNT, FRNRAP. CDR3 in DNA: TGTGCTAGTACCCCACGGATAGCGGGGAAGATTGATACGCAGTATTTT. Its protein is CASTPRIAGKIDTQYF.

The DNA of the CDR3 is TGTGCCAGTGTCGACAGGGCATATAGCAATCAGCCCCAGCATTTT. It is translated as CASVDRAYSNQPQHF. The chain couples TRBV19 to TRBJ1-5; TRBD1 matches 7 bases. The ends lost 8 bases at V and 0 bases at J; junction bases unmatched: 7. Germline loops: CDR1 LNHDA, CDR2 SQIVND (reference sequence). The CDR3 extends over 15 amino acids. The full variable domain, completed using reference TRBV19 and TRBJ1-5, is DGGITQSPKYLFRKEGQNVTLSCEQNLNHDAMYWYRQDPGQGLRLIYYSQIVNDFQKGDIAEGYSVSREKKESFPLTVTSAQKNPTAFYLCASVDRAYSNQPQHFGDGTRLSIL.

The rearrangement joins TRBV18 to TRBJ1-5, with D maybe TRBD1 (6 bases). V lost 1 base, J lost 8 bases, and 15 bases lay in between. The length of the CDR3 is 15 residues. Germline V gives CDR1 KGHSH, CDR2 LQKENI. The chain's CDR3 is CASSPRVGTQEPQHF. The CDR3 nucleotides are TGTGCCAGCTCACCACGGGTAGGGACACAGGAGCCCCAGCATTTT. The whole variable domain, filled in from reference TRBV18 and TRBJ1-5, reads NAGVMQNPRHLVRRRGQEARLRCSPMKGHSHVYWYRQLPEEGLKFMVYLQKENIIDESGMPKERFSAEFPKEGPSILRIQQVVRGDSAAYFCASSPRVGTQEPQHFGDGTRLSIL.

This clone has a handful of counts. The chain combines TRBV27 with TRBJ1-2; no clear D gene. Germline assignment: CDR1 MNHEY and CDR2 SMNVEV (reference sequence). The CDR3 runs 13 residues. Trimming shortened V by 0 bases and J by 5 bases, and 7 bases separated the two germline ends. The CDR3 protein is CASSLSRRYGYTF. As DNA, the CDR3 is TGTGCCAGCAGTTTATCGAGGCGGTATGGCTACACCTTC.

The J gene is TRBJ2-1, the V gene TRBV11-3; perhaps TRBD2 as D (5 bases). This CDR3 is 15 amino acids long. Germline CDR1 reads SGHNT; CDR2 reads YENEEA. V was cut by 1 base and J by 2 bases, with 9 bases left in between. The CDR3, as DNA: TGTGCCAGCAGCTTAGTCCCGGGGACCTACAATGAGCAGTTCTTC. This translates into CASSLVPGTYNEQFF.

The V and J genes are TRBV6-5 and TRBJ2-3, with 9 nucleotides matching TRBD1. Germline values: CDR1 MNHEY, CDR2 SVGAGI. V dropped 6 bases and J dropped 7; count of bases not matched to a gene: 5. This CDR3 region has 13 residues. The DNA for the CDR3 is TGTGCCAGCAGCCTACAGGGGGCGAATACGCAGTATTTT. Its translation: CASSLQGANTQYF.

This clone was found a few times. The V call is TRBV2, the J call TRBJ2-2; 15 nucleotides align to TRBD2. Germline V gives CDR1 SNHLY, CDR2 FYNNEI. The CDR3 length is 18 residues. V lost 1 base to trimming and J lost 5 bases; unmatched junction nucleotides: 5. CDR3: CASSEGGLAGGWTGELFF. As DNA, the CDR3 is TGTGCCAGCAGTGAAGGGGGACTAGCGGGGGGTTGGACCGGGGAGCTGTTTTTT.

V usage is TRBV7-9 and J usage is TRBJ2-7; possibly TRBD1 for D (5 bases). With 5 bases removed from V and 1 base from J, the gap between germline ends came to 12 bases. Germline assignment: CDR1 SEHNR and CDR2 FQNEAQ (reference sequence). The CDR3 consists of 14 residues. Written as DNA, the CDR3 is TGTGCCAGCAGCACTCAACAGGCATCCTACGAGCAGTACTTC. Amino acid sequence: CASSTQQASYEQYF.

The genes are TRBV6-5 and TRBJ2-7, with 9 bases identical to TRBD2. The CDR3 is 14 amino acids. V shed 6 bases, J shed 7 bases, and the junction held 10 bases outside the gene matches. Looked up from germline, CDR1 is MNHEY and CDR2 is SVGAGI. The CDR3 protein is CASSLAGGELEQYF. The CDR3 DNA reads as TGTGCCAGCAGCTTGGCGGGGGGGGAATTGGAGCAGTACTTC.

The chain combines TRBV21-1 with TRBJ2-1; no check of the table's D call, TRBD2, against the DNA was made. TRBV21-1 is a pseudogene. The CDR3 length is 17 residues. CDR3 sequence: CASSNEGRGASYNEQFF. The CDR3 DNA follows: TGTGCCAGCAGCAATGAGGGCCGCGGGGCCTCCTACAATGAGCAGTTCTTC.

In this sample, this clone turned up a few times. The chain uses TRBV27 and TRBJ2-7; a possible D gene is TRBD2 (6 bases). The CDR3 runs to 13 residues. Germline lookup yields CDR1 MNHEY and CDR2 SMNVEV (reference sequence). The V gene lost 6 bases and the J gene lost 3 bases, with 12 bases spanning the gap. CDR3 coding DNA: TGTGCCAGCAGGTCCGTGGGAGGCTACGAGCAGTACTTC. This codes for CASRSVGGYEQYF.

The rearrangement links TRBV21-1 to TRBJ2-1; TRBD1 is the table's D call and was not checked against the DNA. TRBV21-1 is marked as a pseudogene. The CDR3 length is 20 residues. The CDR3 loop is CASSFKVCNGTGSSGNEQFF. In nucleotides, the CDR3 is TGTGCCAGCAGCTTTAAGGTGTGCAATGGGACAGGGAGCAGCGGAAATGAGCAGTTCTTC.

CDR3 loop: CASSRFLSRDRDKSNYGYTF. CDR3 nucleotide sequence: TGCGCCAGCAGCCGGTTCCTTTCCCGGGACAGGGATAAGTCGAACTATGGCTACACCTTC. This chain connects TRBV5-1 to TRBJ1-2, with 9 bases lining up with TRBD1. The CDR3 loop spans 20 amino acids. V shed 4 bases, J shed 2 bases, and the junction held 21 bases outside the gene matches. CDR1 and CDR2 from the germline V gene are SGHRS and YFSETQ.

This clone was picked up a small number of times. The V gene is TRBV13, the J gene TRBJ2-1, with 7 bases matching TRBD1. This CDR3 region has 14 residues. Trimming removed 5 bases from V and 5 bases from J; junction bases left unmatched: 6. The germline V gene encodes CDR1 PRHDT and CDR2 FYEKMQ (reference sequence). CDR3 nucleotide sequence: TGTGCCAGCAGCATACGACAGGGTGACAATGAGCAGTTCTTC. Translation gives CASSIRQGDNEQFF.

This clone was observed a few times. CDR3 residues: CASSLTGTPQPQHF. In DNA form, the CDR3 reads TGTGCCAGCAGCCTAACAGGGACCCCTCAGCCCCAGCATTTT. The chain employs TRBV7-2 and TRBJ1-5; a possible D gene is TRBD1 (6 bases). This CDR3 region has 14 residues. CDR1 and CDR2 (germline): SGHTA, FQGNSA. The V end lost 5 bases, the J end lost 6 bases, and 14 bases lay between the germline ends.

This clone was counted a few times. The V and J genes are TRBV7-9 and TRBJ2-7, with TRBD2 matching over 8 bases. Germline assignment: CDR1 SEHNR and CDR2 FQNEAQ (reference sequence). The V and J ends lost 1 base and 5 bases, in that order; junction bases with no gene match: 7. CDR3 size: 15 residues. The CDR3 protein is CASSLGGGGWNEQYF. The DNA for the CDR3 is TGTGCCAGCAGCTTAGGTGGCGGGGGGTGGAACGAGCAGTACTTC.

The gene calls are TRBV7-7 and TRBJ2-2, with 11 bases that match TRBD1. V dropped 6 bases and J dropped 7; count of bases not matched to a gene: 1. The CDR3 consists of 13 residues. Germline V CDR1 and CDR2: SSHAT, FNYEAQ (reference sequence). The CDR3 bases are TGTGCCAGCAGGGGACAGGGGGGCGGGGAGCTGTTTTTT. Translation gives CASRGQGGGELFF.

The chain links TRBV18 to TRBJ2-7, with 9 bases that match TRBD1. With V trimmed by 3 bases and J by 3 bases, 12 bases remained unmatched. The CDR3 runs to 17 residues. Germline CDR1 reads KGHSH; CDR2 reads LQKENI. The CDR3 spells CASSPLSGTGLIYEQYF. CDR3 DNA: TGTGCCAGCTCACCCCTTTCCGGGACAGGGCTCATCTACGAGCAGTACTTC.

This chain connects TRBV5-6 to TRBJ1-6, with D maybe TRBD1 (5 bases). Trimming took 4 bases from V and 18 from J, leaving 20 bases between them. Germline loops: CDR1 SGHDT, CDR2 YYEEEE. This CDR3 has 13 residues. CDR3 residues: CASSAYPQGLYHF. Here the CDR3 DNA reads TGTGCCAGCAGCGCCTACCCCCAGGGATTGTACCACTTT.

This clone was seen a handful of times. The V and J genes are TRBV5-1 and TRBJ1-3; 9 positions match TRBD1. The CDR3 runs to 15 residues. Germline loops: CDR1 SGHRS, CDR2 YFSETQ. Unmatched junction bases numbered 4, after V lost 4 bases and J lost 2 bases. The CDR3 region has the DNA TGCGCCAGCAGCGGCGGGACAGGGCCTGGAAACACCATATATTTT. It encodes CASSGGTGPGNTIYF.

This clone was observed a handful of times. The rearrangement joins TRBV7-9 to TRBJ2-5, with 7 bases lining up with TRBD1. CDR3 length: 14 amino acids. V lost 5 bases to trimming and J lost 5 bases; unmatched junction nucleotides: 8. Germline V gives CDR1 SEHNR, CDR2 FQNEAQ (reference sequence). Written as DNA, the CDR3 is TGTGCCAGCAGCCTGAACAGGGGATCGGAGACCCAGTACTTC. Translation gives CASSLNRGSETQYF.

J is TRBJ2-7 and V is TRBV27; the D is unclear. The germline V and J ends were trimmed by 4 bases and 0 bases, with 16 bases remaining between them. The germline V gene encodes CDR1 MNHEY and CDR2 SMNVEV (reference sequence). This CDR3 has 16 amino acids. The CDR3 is CASSSRTRLSSYEQYF. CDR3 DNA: TGTGCCAGCAGTTCCCGAACGAGACTTAGCTCCTACGAGCAGTACTTC.

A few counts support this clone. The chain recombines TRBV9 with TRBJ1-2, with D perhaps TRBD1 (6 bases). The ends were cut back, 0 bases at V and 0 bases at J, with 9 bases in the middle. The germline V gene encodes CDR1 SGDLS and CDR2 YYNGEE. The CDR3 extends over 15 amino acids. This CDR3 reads CASSVAAGANYGYTF. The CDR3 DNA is TGTGCCAGCAGCGTAGCGGCAGGGGCTAACTATGGCTACACCTTC.

As DNA, the CDR3 is TGCGCCAGCAGCTTGGACAACGAGCAGTACTTC. Translation: CASSLDNEQYF. This chain links TRBV5-1 with TRBJ2-7; no reliable D call. The length of the CDR3 is 11 residues. V was clipped by 0 bases and J by 5 bases, with 3 bases between them. The germline CDR1 and CDR2 sequences are SGHRS and YFSETQ.

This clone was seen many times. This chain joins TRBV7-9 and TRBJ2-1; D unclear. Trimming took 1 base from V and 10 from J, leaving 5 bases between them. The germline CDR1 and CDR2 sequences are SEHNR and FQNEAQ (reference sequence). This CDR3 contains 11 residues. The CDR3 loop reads CASSLVGEQFF. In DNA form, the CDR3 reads TGTGCCAGCAGCTTAGTGGGCGAGCAGTTCTTC.